The clone carrying this T cell receptor (beta chain) showed up just a few times. As yet, its antigen is unknown. The sample originates from a study of T-cell reconstitution after alpha-beta-depleted transplantation in children. The study, taken as a whole, reports: The authors attributed T-cell counts and diversity one year after transplant mostly to newly produced T cells. Roughly two months post-transplant, alpha-beta T cells reportedly originated from several hundred graft clones that had expanded.

Construction of the TCRbeta library involved unique molecular identifiers. From the PCR reads, TCRdb called clonotypes with MiXCR, one entry per CDR3 protein. The sample holds around 600,000 distinct CDR3 sequences, around 23% seen once. The V gene's germline CDR1 is SGHRS and CDR2 YFSETQ. The CDR3 is 16 residues long. V was pared by 2 bases and J by 0 bases, with 4 bases of the junction left unmatched. The specimen was PBMCs, mostly from graft donor cells, collected 360 days after TCRalphabeta/CD19-depleted stem cell transplant. The source is a boy under two years old who had a stem cell transplant for acute myeloid leukemia, so the T cells may come from the graft donor. The chain is built from TRBV5-1 and TRBJ2-1, with TRBD2 matching 8 bases. The CDR3 here is CASSFTSGSSYNEQFF. In DNA, the CDR3 is TGCGCCAGCAGCTTTACTAGCGGAAGCTCCTACAATGAGCAGTTCTTC. Drawing the rest from reference TRBV5-1 and TRBJ2-1, the complete variable domain is KAGVTQTPRYLIKTRGQQVTLSCSPISGHRSVSWYQQTPGQGLQFLFEYFSETQRNKGNFPGRFSGRQFSNSRSEMNVSTLELGDSALYLCASSFTSGSSYNEQFFGPGTRLTVL.